This TCR beta chain appears in the sequencing data of a study of blood T cell repertoires in COVID-19. Looking at the study overall: Spain, Italy and the United States supplied samples that represented acute and convalescent COVID-19.

This clone was detected only a few times. Original analysis: Quantification of nucleated cells was approximated via reference gene primer amplification. Data came from immunoSEQ multiplex PCR; TCRdb stores just in-frame clones and leaves some out. The V and J calls and the clone size are those of that table, but D and trimming were determined from the DNA. This sample has about 310,000 clones, with roughly 88% found just once. Ages ranged from roughly 18 to 100 years, with residence in fewer than 25 US areas. Germline trimming cut 3 bases from V and 3 bases from J; bases unmatched to any gene: 5. The length of the CDR3 is 15 residues. Germline V CDR1 and CDR2: MNHEY, SVGEGT.

The rearrangement joins TRBV6-2 or TRBV6-3 to TRBJ2-1, with 7 bases aligning to TRBD2. What was sequenced was PBMCs or T cells enriched from blood (not recorded which). This TCR derives from a man aged 30-40 years who had recovered from COVID-19. CDR3 nucleotide sequence: TGTGCCAGCAGTTATTTGGAGCGGGGCTACAATGAGCAGTTCTTC. As protein: CASSYLERGYNEQFF.